A single sample is the source of the 10 T cell receptor beta chains below, sequenced in a study of CD8 T cells in Susac syndrome. Reverse transcription used about 0.45 to 1 ug RNA and random hexamers. One entry per CDR3 protein results from TCRdb running MiXCR on the immunoSEQ multiplex PCR reads. The table shows 300,000 or so distinct CDR3 sequences, with roughly 94% occurring only once. Sequencing was carried out using CD4+ T cells from PBMCs. Receptors originate from a human donor with multiple sclerosis.

The chain is built from TRBV20-1 and TRBJ2-1, with 10 bases matching TRBD2. The CDR3 is 15 amino acids. The germline V gene has CDR1 DFQATT and CDR2 SNEGSKA (reference sequence). With V trimmed by 3 bases and J by 5 bases, 7 bases remained unmatched. The CDR3 loop reads CSAREGAGGDNEQFF. CDR3 in DNA: TGCAGTGCTAGGGAAGGAGCGGGAGGGGACAATGAGCAGTTCTTC.

This sequence joins TRBV7-3 and TRBJ1-1; possibly TRBD1 for D (5 bases). Germline-derived CDR1 and CDR2 are SGHTA and FQGTGA. Between the trimmed V and J ends, which lost 6 bases and 5 bases, there was a span of 13 bases. This CDR3 region has 13 residues. The CDR3 sequence is CASSGAGPTEAFF. The CDR3 coding sequence is TGTGCCAGCAGTGGGGCAGGGCCGACTGAAGCTTTCTTT.

This clonotype was observed once. J is TRBJ2-2 and V is TRBV30; tentatively, D is TRBD1 (5 bases). Trimming removed 6 bases from V and 0 bases from J, with 11 bases in between. The CDR3 is 14 residues long. The germline CDR1 and CDR2 sequences are GTSNPN and SVGIG (reference sequence). In DNA form, the CDR3 reads TGTGCCTGCCGACAGCCGTCGAACACCGGGGAGCTGTTTTTT. It yields the protein CACRQPSNTGELFF.

The chain uses TRBV6-2 or TRBV6-3 and TRBJ2-7; TRBD2 is a possible D gene (6 bases). The ends were cut back, 8 bases at V and 1 base at J, with 18 bases in the middle. CDR1 MNHEY and CDR2 SVGEGT come from the germline V gene. The length of the CDR3 is 15 residues. CDR3 nucleotide sequence: TGTGCCAGCGGATCTAGCGTCTCAAGGTCCTACGAGCAGTACTTC. Translation: CASGSSVSRSYEQYF.

V is TRBV18 and J is TRBJ2-7; 8 nucleotides agree with TRBD2. V lost 3 bases and J lost 4; bases outside the gene matches: 5. This CDR3 region has 14 residues. Germline V gives CDR1 KGHSH, CDR2 LQKENI. The CDR3 region has the DNA TGTGCCAGCTCACCGTCCCCGGGAGGGTACGAGCAGTACTTC. It yields the protein CASSPSPGGYEQYF.

V gene TRBV5-1 combines with J gene TRBJ1-2; 11 bases line up with TRBD1. Trimming removed 0 bases from V and 6 bases from J; junction bases left unmatched: 7. The CDR3 is 16 residues long. CDR1 is SGHRS and CDR2 is YFSETQ in the germline V gene. The CDR3: CASSLGTGTGGDGYTF. Here the CDR3 DNA reads TGCGCCAGCAGCTTGGGAACCGGGACAGGGGGTGATGGCTACACCTTC. The variable domain in full, with the rest retrieved from reference TRBV5-1 and TRBJ1-2, is KAGVTQTPRYLIKTRGQQVTLSCSPISGHRSVSWYQQTPGQGLQFLFEYFSETQRNKGNFPGRFSGRQFSNSRSEMNVSTLELGDSALYLCASSLGTGTGGDGYTFGSGTRLTVV.

The chain carries TRBV19 and TRBJ2-6, with a tentative D call TRBD2 (6 bases). The CDR3 length is 19 residues. From germline, CDR1 is LNHDA and CDR2 SQIVND (reference sequence). The V gene lost 6 bases and the J gene lost 0 bases, with 21 bases spanning the gap. The CDR3 region has the DNA TGTGCCAGTAGAGATTTATGGGGGGAAGCTCTCTCTGGGGCCAACGTCCTGACTTTC. Its translation: CASRDLWGEALSGANVLTF.

This clonotype has a single count. V usage is TRBV2 and J usage is TRBJ1-3; the match to TRBD1 covers 8 bases. V shed 6 bases, J shed 4 bases, and the junction held 5 bases outside the gene matches. Looked up from germline, CDR1 is SNHLY and CDR2 is FYNNEI. This CDR3 region has 14 residues. CDR3 amino acids: CASSLQGVGNTIYF. DNA for the CDR3: TGTGCCAGCAGCCTACAGGGGGTGGGAAACACCATATATTTT.

The V gene is TRBV5-4, the J gene TRBJ2-7, with 12 bases fitting TRBD1. The CDR3 extends over 14 amino acids. CDR1 is SGHNT, CDR2 YYREEE, per germline (reference sequence). V was pared by 4 bases and J by 4 bases, with 3 bases of the junction left unmatched. CDR3 sequence (DNA): TGTGCCAGCAGCCAGGGACAGGGGGCATACGAGCAGTACTTC. It specifies CASSQGQGAYEQYF.

The rearrangement links TRBV6-1 to TRBJ2-3, with 7 bases fitting TRBD2. V dropped 6 bases and J dropped 4; count of bases not matched to a gene: 13. Germline V lookup: CDR1 MNHNS, CDR2 SASEGT. The CDR3 has 16 residues. The CDR3 nucleotides read TGTGCCAGCAGCCGGGGGGACTCACCTGGGGCAGATACGCAGTATTTT. Protein product: CASSRGDSPGADTQYF.